The T cell receptor beta chain under discussion was sequenced for a study of regulatory T cells in long-lasting Graves disease (dated by TCRdb to the early 2020s). In terms of the full investigation: Patients with newly diagnosed Graves' disease had been on antithyroid drugs for under 3 months. This study used TCR sequencing and RNA sequencing of peripheral blood to compare persistent Graves' disease patients against newly diagnosed Graves' disease patients. TCR sequencing covered roughly 13 persistent and roughly 20 newly diagnosed Graves' disease patients, some 33 samples in total. The study was conducted in China and was registered as a clinical trial.

Trimming costs V 5 bases and J 4 bases, and their ends lie 12 bases apart. The cysteine opens and the phenylalanine closes a CDR3 of 14 amino acids. The only DNA kept is the CDR3, 42 bases in frame from the first base. CDR1 and CDR2, per the germline V gene, are MNHNS and SASEGT. The method was multiplex PCR. Sequenced using an Illumina HiSeq 4000. CDR3 regions were amplified by Arm-PCR with iRepertoire HTBI primers to construct TCR beta libraries. PCR products were gel purified before sequencing. Per the authors' processing: Gene usage analysis of CDR3 amino acid clonotypes relied on the roughly 60 TRBV and over 13 TRBJ segments identified across samples. COPE and FqMerger were used to merge the filtered high-quality paired reads into contigs. BLAST was used to align contigs to IMGT TRBV, TRBD and TRBJ reference genes, and CDR3 was defined according to IMGT. Clonotypes above 0.1% frequency were classified as highly expanded clones. Repertoire diversity was measured by Shannon entropy, and V-J evenness by the Gini coefficient. A clonotype was considered public if more than one individual shared it. The public reads were quality trimmed at Q25 with fastp and then assembled into clones with MiXCR by TCRdb, keeping productive beta chains. Rows are unified per CDR3 protein, each entry keeping the most common DNA and genes. TCRdb's processing, not the study's, gives the V and J calls here. The sample includes 250,000 or so distinct CDR3 sequences, with 15% to 20% observed a single time. The biggest ten clones account for 12% to 15% of the sample.

At least ten counts were recorded for this clonotype. Its antigen is currently not known. No base quality information exists; no much larger clone differs at one position. The label giving this sample's time point can be read as: newly diagnosed GD, antithyroid drugs for less than 3 months. For both TCR sequencing and RNA sequencing, RNA was extracted from PBMCs using TRIzol. Graves' disease was diagnosed according to American Thyroid Association guidelines. Patients for the study were recruited at an endocrinology department in Xi'an, China. Each patient gave 7 to 9.5 milliliters of peripheral blood, collected in an EDTA anticoagulant tube. PBMCs were isolated by Ficoll Paque Plus density gradient separation without further T cell sorting. An Agilent 2100 Bioanalyzer and agarose gel were used to assess RNA quality, and a NanoDrop 2000 was used to measure RNA concentration. Overall results and qualifications from the work: Because the primary lesion, thyroid tissue, could not be accessed, the study looked at peripheral blood alone. The authors acknowledged the small sample size as a limitation that may reduce accuracy. Compared with newly diagnosed patients, patients with persistent Graves' disease had lower TCR Shannon entropy and fewer highly expanded clones, which suggests clonal expansion. Patients with persistent disease shared more public clonotypes (approximately 2,500) than newly diagnosed patients did (966). Only the TCR beta chain was sequenced and analyzed. Persistent disease showed preferential use of TRBV28, TRBJ1-2 and TRBJ2-5, whereas newly diagnosed disease favored TRBV20-1 and TRBJ2-1.

This same sample was also part of a study on T cells in Graves' hyperthyroidism and ophthalmopathy. As the second study states: Stable Graves' hyperthyroidism was defined as no progression to ophthalmopathy during 18 months of follow-up. Hyperthyroidism patients were newly diagnosed, had a disease duration of under 2 months, and were aged 18 to 65 years. The study excluded patients with uncontrolled infections, other autoimmune diseases, pregnancy or lactation. Clinical symptoms, serum thyroxine and TRAb, thyroid ultrasound, and orbital computed tomography formed the basis for the diagnoses. A first-round RT-PCR of the TCR CDR3 used the HTBI primer set with the Qiagen OneStep RT-PCR kit. Most expanded thyroid clonotypes (frequency above 0.001) were also found in blood, which suggests that blood repertoires may mirror thyroid immune responses. A 13 V-J signature model separated ophthalmopathy from stable hyperthyroidism, with over 85% sensitivity and roughly 81% specificity in cross-validation and 80%/75% in testing. In validation, progression to ophthalmopathy was predicted by the model with 65% to 71% sensitivity and roughly 76% specificity, a median of roughly 6 months before onset. To identify TCR V-J signatures that set the groups apart, the researchers used a discovery cohort of 95 to 100 patients, made up of 40 to 45 with Graves' ophthalmopathy and 55 to 65 with stable Graves' hyperthyroidism. An independent validation cohort of around 19 hyperthyroidism patients and over 15 patients who later progressed to ophthalmopathy tested prospective prediction of ophthalmopathy. For training and testing, the roughly 100 patients in the discovery cohort were randomly divided in a 7:3 ratio. The study also compared thyroid tissue and blood T-cell repertoires from several Graves' hyperthyroidism patients. Once sampling was done, hyperthyroidism patients were given methimazole at a starting dose of 30 mg daily, whereas ophthalmopathy patients were given high-dose intravenous methylprednisolone. Libraries were constructed in a second round of multiplex PCR, after which size selection and purification were carried out. The libraries were sequenced on an Illumina HiSeq2000 using paired-end 100 bp reads. SOAPnuke was used to process the raw data, with reads discarded if the reads contained adapters or uncalled bases, had a mean Phred below 15, or lacked an exact constant-primer or identifier match. High-quality paired reads were merged using COPE v1.2.5, and each unique nucleotide sequence was defined as a clonotype. Clonotypes were aligned to IMGT TRBV, TRBD and TRBJ reference segments using MiTCR v1.1. Only V-J combinations with frequency above 0.0001, covering 99% to 99.2% of repertoires, were analysed. A TCS score was defined as the ratio of F50 (clonal expansion) to E x V (chaos), with BLOSUM62-based TCRdist applied between CDR3 peptides within each V-J. Welch's t-statistics and random forest reduced around 510 V-J features to roughly 13, which were used in a naive Bayes classifier (R e1071). No statistical method was used to set the sample size in advance, and investigators knew the group allocation. TCR Vbeta CDR3 sequencing of around 130 peripheral blood samples (over 40 ophthalmopathy, about 80 hyperthyroidism and some 17 progressor patients) is reported in the paper.

The sequence is built from TRBV6-1 and TRBJ2-1; the best D guess is TRBD1, with 6 bases matching. This clonotype originated in a woman aged 25 to 39 with Graves disease. Donor details come from another sample of the same person, matched by shared clones. The sequenced sample was peripheral blood mononuclear cells (PBMCs), obtained at new diagnosis, from a patient treated with antithyroid drugs. The DNA reads TGTGCCAGCAGTATACTACAGGGATACAATGAGCAGTTCTTC. This encodes CASSILQGYNEQFF.